The next 27 T cell receptor beta chains were all read from a single sample in a study of T-cell memory formation after mild COVID-19. One entry per CDR3 protein results from TCRdb running MiXCR on the 5' RACE reads. The sample yields about 190,000 distinct CDR3 sequences, 20% to 25% seen once. The sample taken for sequencing was PBMCs or a T cell subset sorted from them (not recorded which). These receptors were taken from an adult woman who had mild COVID-19 (a few samples of this study predate the infection). Cell type and time point are not known.

V is TRBV7-2 and J is TRBJ1-1; 7 bases align to TRBD1. This CDR3 is 13 amino acids long. Losses at the gene ends were 4 bases for V and 4 bases for J; bases not matched to a gene: 3. Per the germline V gene, CDR1 is SGHTA and CDR2 is FQGNSA. The CDR3 is CASSYRQGTEAFF. CDR3 nucleotides: TGTGCCAGCAGCTACCGACAGGGCACTGAAGCTTTCTTT.

Many counts were recorded for this clonotype. This chain joins TRBV9 and TRBJ1-1; D ambiguous. Germline V gene sequence: CDR1 SGDLS, CDR2 YYNGEE. The CDR3 runs to 15 residues. Trimming removed 3 bases from V and 1 base from J, with 13 bases in between. CDR3 nucleotide sequence: TGTGCCAGCAGCGCCAGAGGGAATCAGAACACTGAAGCTTTCTTT. Protein sequence: CASSARGNQNTEAFF.

The chain carries TRBV12-3 or TRBV12-4 and TRBJ1-1; D gene uncertain. This CDR3 spans 12 amino acids. The V and J ends lost 4 bases and 4 bases respectively, with 7 bases between them. Here the CDR3 reads CASSYRSTEAFF. In DNA, the CDR3 is TGTGCCAGCAGTTATCGGAGCACTGAAGCTTTCTTT.

This chain's CDR3 is CATSRESGGNEQFF. For the CDR3, the DNA is TGTGCCACCAGCAGAGAATCGGGGGGCAATGAGCAGTTCTTC. V gene TRBV15 combines with J gene TRBJ2-1; TRBD2 aligns across 7 bases. V shed 0 bases, J shed 6 bases, and the junction held 2 bases outside the gene matches. CDR3 length: 14 residues. Per the germline V gene, CDR1 is LNHNV and CDR2 is YYDKDF (reference sequence).

This chain joins TRBV29-1 and TRBJ1-4, with D unclear. Germline assignment: CDR1 SQVTM and CDR2 ANQGSEA. The ends were cut back, 0 bases at V and 5 bases at J, with 7 bases in the middle. CDR3 length equals 13 residues. CDR3 DNA: TGCAGCGTTGAAGAGGAGCAAAATGAAAAACTGTTTTTT. The encoded protein is CSVEEEQNEKLFF.

V gene TRBV6-5 combines with J gene TRBJ1-1; weak D call: TRBD1 (5 bases). The CDR3 consists of 15 residues. CDR1 is MNHEY and CDR2 is SVGAGI in the germline V gene. V gave up 6 bases and J gave up 1 base, with 15 bases separating them. CDR3 sequence: CASSPYRGQNTEAFF. The CDR3 DNA is TGTGCCAGCAGCCCCTACCGCGGACAGAACACTGAAGCTTTCTTT.

V gene TRBV9 combines with J gene TRBJ2-1; TRBD2 matches at 10 bases. The CDR3 has 15 amino acids. V lost 4 bases, J lost 4 bases, and 5 bases stayed unmatched. Germline V gene data show CDR1 as SGDLS and CDR2 as YYNGEE. CDR3 loop: CASSTAGGPYNEQFF. CDR3 sequence (DNA): TGTGCCAGCAGCACAGCGGGAGGGCCATACAATGAGCAGTTCTTC.

This clonotype showed up many times. The rearrangement uses TRBV28 and TRBJ2-1; D remains ambiguous. Germline V lookup: CDR1 MDHEN, CDR2 SYDVKM. Trimming removed 8 bases at V and 0 bases at J, with 17 bases between. This CDR3 is built from 16 residues. The CDR3, as DNA: TGTGCCAGCGGCCCCCGAAGCACGAGCTCCTACAATGAGCAGTTCTTC. It is translated as CASGPRSTSSYNEQFF. Together with reference TRBV28 and TRBJ2-1, the CDR3 gives the full variable domain: DVKVTQSSRYLVKRTGEKVFLECVQDMDHENMFWYRQDPGLGLRLIYFSYDVKMKEKGDIPEGYSVSREKKERFSLILESASTNQTSMYLCASGPRSTSSYNEQFFGPGTRLTVL.

This sequence joins TRBV7-6 and TRBJ2-2; D remains ambiguous. The CDR3 sequence is 15 residues long. Looked up from germline, CDR1 is SGHVS and CDR2 is FNYEAQ. The ends were cut back, 0 bases at V and 3 bases at J, with 8 bases in the middle. Here the CDR3 reads CASSLAFSDTGELFF. The CDR3 DNA reads as TGTGCCAGCAGCTTAGCGTTCAGCGACACCGGGGAGCTGTTTTTT.

This clonotype occurred many times. This chain joins TRBV5-5 and TRBJ2-1, with 10 bases aligning to TRBD1. Germline-derived CDR1 and CDR2 are SGHKS and YYEKEE (reference sequence). The V gene end was trimmed by 3 bases and the J gene end by 9 bases; junction bases not matched to a gene: 6. CDR3 length equals 14 residues. CDR3: CASSSRDRGAEQFF. CDR3 nucleotide sequence: TGTGCCAGCAGCTCCCGGGACAGGGGAGCTGAGCAGTTCTTC.

This clonotype has only one observation. J is TRBJ2-7 and V is TRBV10-2, with 7 bases aligning to TRBD1. CDR1 and CDR2 from the germline V gene are WSHSY and SAAADI. The CDR3 runs 14 residues. V lost 3 bases, J lost 2 bases, and 4 bases stayed unmatched. In nucleotides, the CDR3 is TGCGCCAGCAGTGAAGGCAGGGGGACCTACGAGCAGTACTTC. This codes for CASSEGRGTYEQYF.

The V gene is TRBV6-5, the J gene TRBJ1-2; the D is unclear. CDR1 is MNHEY and CDR2 is SVGAGI in the germline V gene. The CDR3 contains 14 residues. V shed 0 bases and J shed 8 bases, with 13 bases lying between them. The CDR3 region has the DNA TGTGCCAGCAGTTACTCGGGTTCCGTGAACGGCTACACCTTC. Amino acids: CASSYSGSVNGYTF.

The chain links TRBV15 to TRBJ2-1, with D tentatively TRBD1 (6 bases). Trimming removed 0 bases at V and 7 bases at J, with 10 bases between. Germline V CDR1 and CDR2: LNHNV, YYDKDF (reference sequence). This CDR3 is 14 amino acids long. The CDR3 DNA follows: TGTGCCACCAGCAGAGAGGGGACAACGAATGAGCAGTTCTTC. It encodes CATSREGTTNEQFF.

The sample holds a few counts of this clonotype. The J gene is TRBJ1-2, the V gene TRBV19; D is ambiguous. This CDR3 contains 16 residues. The ends were cut back, 9 bases at V and 0 bases at J, with 20 bases in the middle. Germline-derived CDR1 and CDR2 are LNHDA and SQIVND (reference sequence). The chain's CDR3 is CASVHRRGFANYGYTF. The CDR3 nucleotides read TGTGCCAGCGTCCATCGCCGGGGATTCGCTAACTATGGCTACACCTTC.

This clonotype was counted between two and nine times. J is TRBJ2-4 and V is TRBV5-6, with a weak D call TRBD2 (7 bases). Trimming removed 6 bases from V and 8 bases from J, with 12 bases in between. CDR3 length: 12 residues. Germline lookup yields CDR1 SGHDT and CDR2 YYEEEE. The CDR3: CASTQGGDIQYF. The CDR3 DNA reads TGTGCCAGCACCCAAGGGGGGGACATTCAGTACTTC.

This clonotype was detected ten times or more. V usage is TRBV7-9 and J usage is TRBJ2-3; D remains unclear. This CDR3 region has 12 residues. From germline, CDR1 is SEHNR and CDR2 FQNEAQ (reference sequence). Between the trimmed V and J ends, which lost 1 base and 4 bases, there was a span of 3 bases. The CDR3 DNA reads TGTGCCAGCAGCTTAGGTCCAGATACGCAGTATTTT. It yields the protein CASSLGPDTQYF.

This clonotype was counted between two and nine times. CDR3 amino acids: CASSLAGAAEAFF. CDR3 sequence (DNA): TGCGCCAGCAGCTTGGCCGGGGCGGCTGAAGCTTTCTTT. The chain recombines TRBV5-1 with TRBJ1-1, with TRBD1 as a possible D gene (5 bases). The CDR3 runs to 13 residues. CDR1 and CDR2 from the germline V gene are SGHRS and YFSETQ. Trimming removed 0 bases at V and 6 bases at J, with 9 bases between.

This clonotype has just a few counts. The chain couples TRBV12-3 or TRBV12-4 to TRBJ2-7, with 7 bases identical to TRBD1. This CDR3 has 15 residues. V was pared by 6 bases and J by 5 bases, with 13 bases of the junction left unmatched. CDR3 sequence: CASSGNRGSPDEQYF. The CDR3 DNA sequence: TGTGCCAGCAGCGGTAACAGGGGTTCCCCCGACGAGCAGTACTTC.

The V call is TRBV20-1, the J call TRBJ2-3; D is perhaps TRBD2 (5 bases). The CDR3 is 15 residues long. V gave up 2 bases and J gave up 2 bases, with 14 bases separating them. Germline assignment: CDR1 DFQATT and CDR2 SNEGSKA (reference sequence). Written as DNA, the CDR3 is TGCAGTGCTAGAAGTTCTGGACTGAACACAGATACGCAGTATTTT. It specifies CSARSSGLNTDTQYF.

This clonotype was found a few times. The chain uses TRBV28 and TRBJ2-1; D is unclear. The V gene's germline CDR1 is MDHEN and CDR2 SYDVKM. There are 15 residues in the CDR3. V was clipped by 6 bases and J by 7 bases, with 19 bases between them. CDR3 region: CASSPWASDWNEQFF. The CDR3 nucleotides read TGTGCCAGCAGCCCATGGGCCTCTGATTGGAATGAGCAGTTCTTC.

The sample holds a few counts of this clonotype. The chain uses TRBV7-6 and TRBJ2-1; D is uncertain. Germline CDR1 is SGHVS and CDR2 is FNYEAQ. This CDR3 is 16 amino acids long. V was pared by 1 base and J by 0 bases, with 10 bases between. The CDR3 protein is CASSLVGHSSYNEQFF. CDR3 nucleotide sequence: TGTGCCAGCAGCTTAGTAGGTCATAGCTCCTACAATGAGCAGTTCTTC.

This chain links TRBV7-9 with TRBJ2-1; TRBD2 agrees at 7 bases. V dropped 1 base and J dropped 6; count of bases not matched to a gene: 12. The germline V gene encodes CDR1 SEHNR and CDR2 FQNEAQ (reference sequence). The CDR3 runs to 17 residues. The CDR3 DNA is TGTGCCAGCAGCTTAGTTTGGGCGGGAGTCGGGACCAATGAGCAGTTCTTC. It translates to CASSLVWAGVGTNEQFF.

This clonotype appeared a few times. The rearrangement links TRBV29-1 to TRBJ2-1, with 8 bases that match TRBD2. This CDR3 region has 13 residues. Per germline, CDR1 SQVTM and CDR2 ANQGSEA. V dropped 4 bases and J dropped 3; count of bases not matched to a gene: 2. The CDR3 reads CSVVSGNYNEQFF. The CDR3 nucleotides read TGCAGCGTTGTTAGCGGGAACTACAATGAGCAGTTCTTC.

This clonotype was picked up a small number of times. V and J are TRBV7-3 and TRBJ2-1; D gene ambiguous. The germline gives CDR1 SGHTA, CDR2 FQGTGA. This CDR3 region has 13 residues. Trimming pared 2 bases from V and 4 bases from J, leaving 6 bases between. The CDR3 DNA reads as TGTGCCAGCAGCTTATCCGAATACAATGAGCAGTTCTTC. Its protein product is CASSLSEYNEQFF.

This rearrangement joins TRBV7-8 to TRBJ1-1, with 7 bases that match TRBD1. Germline V gene sequence: CDR1 SGHVS, CDR2 FQNEAQ. CDR3 length: 14 residues. With 5 bases clipped from V and 9 bases from J, the junction kept 12 bases outside the gene matches. The CDR3 nucleotides are TGTGCCAGCAGCCCCCTAGACCGGGACAGTAAAGCTTTCTTT. Translation gives CASSPLDRDSKAFF.

The rearrangement uses TRBV25-1 and TRBJ2-5; 12 positions agree with TRBD2. In germline, CDR1 is MGHDK, CDR2 SYGVNS. Trimming cost V 3 bases and J 0 bases; bases outside gene matches: 8. The CDR3 totals 18 residues. CDR3 bases: TGTGCCAGCAGTGATCCGGCTAGCGGGGGGGCTGACCAAGAGACCCAGTACTTC. It codes for CASSDPASGGADQETQYF.

This clonotype was seen a few times. V and J are TRBV12-5 and TRBJ2-7, with 7 bases lining up with TRBD1. Trimming cost V 1 base and J 3 bases; bases outside gene matches: 3. CDR1 and CDR2 (germline): LGHNT, FRNRAP. The CDR3 runs 14 residues. Here the CDR3 reads CASGLGQGNYEQYF. The CDR3 DNA sequence: TGTGCTAGTGGTTTGGGACAGGGAAACTACGAGCAGTACTTC.